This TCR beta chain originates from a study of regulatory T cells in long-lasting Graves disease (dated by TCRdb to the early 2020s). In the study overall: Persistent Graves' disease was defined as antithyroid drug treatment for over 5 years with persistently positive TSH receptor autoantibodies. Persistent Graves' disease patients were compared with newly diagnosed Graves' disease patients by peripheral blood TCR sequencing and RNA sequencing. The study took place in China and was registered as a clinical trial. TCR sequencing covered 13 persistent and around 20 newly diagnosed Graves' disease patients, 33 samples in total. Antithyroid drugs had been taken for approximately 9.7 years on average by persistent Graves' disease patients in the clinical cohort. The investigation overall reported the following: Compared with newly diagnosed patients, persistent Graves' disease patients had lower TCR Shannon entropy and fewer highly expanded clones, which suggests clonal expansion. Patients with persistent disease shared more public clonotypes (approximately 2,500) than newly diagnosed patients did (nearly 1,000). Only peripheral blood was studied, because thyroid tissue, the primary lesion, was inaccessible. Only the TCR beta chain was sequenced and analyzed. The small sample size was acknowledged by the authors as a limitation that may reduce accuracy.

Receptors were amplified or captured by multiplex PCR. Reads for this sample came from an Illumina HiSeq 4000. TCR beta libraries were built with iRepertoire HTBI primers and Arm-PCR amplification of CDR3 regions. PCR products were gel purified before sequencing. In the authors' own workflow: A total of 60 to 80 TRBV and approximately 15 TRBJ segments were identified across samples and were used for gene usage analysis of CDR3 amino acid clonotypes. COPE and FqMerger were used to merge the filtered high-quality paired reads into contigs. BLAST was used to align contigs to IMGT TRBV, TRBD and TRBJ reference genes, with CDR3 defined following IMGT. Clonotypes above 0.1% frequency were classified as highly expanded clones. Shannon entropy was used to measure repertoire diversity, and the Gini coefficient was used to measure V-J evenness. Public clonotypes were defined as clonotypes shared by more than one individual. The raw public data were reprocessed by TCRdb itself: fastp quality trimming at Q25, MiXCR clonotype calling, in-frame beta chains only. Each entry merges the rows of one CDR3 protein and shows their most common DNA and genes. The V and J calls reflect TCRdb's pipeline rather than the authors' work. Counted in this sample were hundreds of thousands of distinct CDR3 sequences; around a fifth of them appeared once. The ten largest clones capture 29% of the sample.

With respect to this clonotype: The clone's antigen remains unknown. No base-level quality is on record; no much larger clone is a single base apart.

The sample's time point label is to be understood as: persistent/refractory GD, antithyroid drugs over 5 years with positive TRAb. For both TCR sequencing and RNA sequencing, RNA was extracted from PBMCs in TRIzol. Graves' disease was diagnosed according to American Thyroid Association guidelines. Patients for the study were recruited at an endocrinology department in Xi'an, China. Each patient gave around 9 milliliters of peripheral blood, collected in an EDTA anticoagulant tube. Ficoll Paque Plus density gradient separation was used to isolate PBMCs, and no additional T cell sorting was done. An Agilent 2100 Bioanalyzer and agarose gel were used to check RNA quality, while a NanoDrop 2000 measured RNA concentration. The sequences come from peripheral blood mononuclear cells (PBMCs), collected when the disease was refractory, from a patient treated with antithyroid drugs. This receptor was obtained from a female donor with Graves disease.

The nucleotides read TGTGCCATCAGTGCCGAGGAAGCCACCTACGAGCAGTACTTC. It encodes CAISAEEATYEQYF. The chain is encoded by TRBV10-3 joined to TRBJ2-7, with no confidently assigned D gene. The V and J ends are trimmed by 4 bases and 2 bases, leaving 12 bases between them. The CDR3, cysteine through phenylalanine, is 14 amino acids long. The CDR3 DNA has 42 bases and is translated from base 1. CDR1 is given as ENHRY and CDR2 as SYGVKD, both from the germline V gene.